This entry describes one TCR beta chain. The antigen is unknown. Constant-segment primers served in 5'RACE that generated TCR alpha and TCR beta cDNA libraries bearing sample barcodes and UMIs. Via MiXCR, TCRdb re-called the 5' RACE reads, giving one row per CDR3 protein. The table includes about 390,000 distinct CDR3 sequences, roughly 15% detected once. The source of the sample is a study of T-cell memory formation after mild COVID-19. Points from the study as a whole: Cross-reactive memory apparently joined, as some responding clones appeared in pre-infection memory. Clones that got smaller from day 15 to 85 had even CD4/CD8, while clones growing later tipped toward CD4+.

This CDR3 has 17 amino acids. The J segment lost 1 base and the V segment lost 0 bases, leaving 3 bases of the junction unmatched. Germline-derived CDR1 and CDR2 are LGHNA and YNFKEQ. J is TRBJ2-3 and V is TRBV4-2, with TRBD2 matching 11 bases. The sequence was collected from a man between 18 and 35 years old who had mild COVID-19 (a few samples of this study predate the infection). Cell type and time point are not known. Sequencing was done on a sample of PBMCs or a T cell subset sorted from them (not recorded which). The CDR3 loop reads CASSQDVTSGGTDTQYF. The DNA of the CDR3 is TGTGCCAGCAGCCAAGATGTGACTAGCGGGGGCACAGATACGCAGTATTTT.